The 16 T cell receptor beta chains reported below all come from one sample, sequenced in a study of T cells after somatic rescue of genetic block. Profiled with immunoSEQ multiplex PCR; TCRdb holds only in-frame clones, not every one. Among about 70,000 clones listed, 92% were seen once. The specimen sequenced was peripheral blood mononuclear cells (PBMCs). These receptors were taken from a man in his forties or fifties.

V is TRBV28 and J is TRBJ1-5; TRBD1 matches at 7 bases. V gave up 5 bases and J gave up 7 bases; unmatched junction bases: 17. The CDR3 is made up of 17 amino acids. The germline V gene encodes CDR1 MDHEN and CDR2 SYDVKM. CDR3: CASSPDRDLVLRQPQHF. CDR3 nucleotide sequence: TGTGCCAGCAGTCCCGACAGGGATTTGGTCCTCCGGCAGCCCCAGCATTTT.

The chain joins TRBV5-1 to TRBJ2-3; D is perhaps TRBD1 or TRBD2 (6 bases each). The germline CDR1 and CDR2 sequences are SGHRS and YFSETQ. Trimming stripped 1 base from V and 4 bases from J, with 13 bases between. The CDR3 loop spans 15 amino acids. CDR3 residues: CASSLLGGDSDTQYF. CDR3 in DNA: TGCGCCAGCAGCTTGCTGGGGGGCGACTCAGATACGCAGTATTTT.

The chain employs TRBV6-1 and TRBJ2-7; tentatively, D is TRBD1 (5 bases). Trimming stripped 7 bases from V and 6 bases from J, with 13 bases between. CDR1 is MNHNS and CDR2 is SASEGT in the germline V gene. There are 12 residues in the CDR3. This CDR3 reads CASILQGTEQYF. In DNA, the CDR3 is TGTGCCAGCATTCTCCAGGGAACCGAGCAGTACTTC.

The V call is TRBV2, the J call TRBJ1-4; no reliable D call. Trimming took off 3 bases at V and 2 bases at J, with 16 bases between the two ends. Germline V lookup: CDR1 SNHLY, CDR2 FYNNEI. CDR3 length: 17 residues. Here the CDR3 reads CASSDGFAAGTNEKLFF. The CDR3 DNA sequence: TGTGCCAGCAGTGATGGTTTTGCTGCCGGGACTAATGAAAAACTGTTTTTT.

The genes are TRBV5-4 and TRBJ2-1; D not certain. Germline lookup yields CDR1 SGHNT and CDR2 YYREEE (reference sequence). Trimming shortened V by 3 bases and J by 0 bases, and 7 bases separated the two germline ends. The CDR3 totals 14 residues. This chain's CDR3 is CASSWKISYNEQFF. The DNA of the CDR3 is TGTGCCAGCAGCTGGAAAATCTCCTACAATGAGCAGTTCTTC.

This clone was seen only once. The CDR3 nucleotides read TGCGCCAGCAGCCCGGGAGGGAACACCGGGGAGCTGTTTTTT. Its translation is CASSPGGNTGELFF. This rearrangement joins TRBV5-1 to TRBJ2-2; 7 bases fit TRBD2. This CDR3 comprises 14 residues. Germline V gene data show CDR1 as SGHRS and CDR2 as YFSETQ. Unmatched junction bases numbered 1, after V lost 4 bases and J lost 1 base.

The genes are TRBV27 and TRBJ2-5, with D unresolved. This CDR3 has 13 amino acids. V shed 5 bases and J shed 5 bases, with 12 bases lying between them. Germline assignment: CDR1 MNHEY and CDR2 SMNVEV (reference sequence). The CDR3 spells CASSRRPWETQYF. The CDR3 nucleotides read TGTGCCAGCAGTCGCCGCCCGTGGGAGACCCAGTACTTC.

The rearrangement uses TRBV4-3 and TRBJ2-6; the D gene is possibly TRBD2 (6 bases). The V end lost 8 bases, the J end lost 0 bases, and 8 bases lay between the germline ends. The CDR3 is 14 residues long. Germline lookup yields CDR1 LGHNA and CDR2 YSLEER. The chain's CDR3 is CASRGNSGANVLTF. The CDR3 coding sequence is TGCGCCAGCCGGGGGAACTCTGGGGCCAACGTCCTGACTTTC.

CDR3 loop: CASSSGQGAPDTQYF. The CDR3 bases are TGTGCCAGCAGCTCGGGACAGGGGGCCCCAGATACGCAGTATTTT. This sequence joins TRBV5-4 and TRBJ2-3; 12 bases match TRBD1. The V segment lost 3 bases and the J segment 4 bases; nucleotides outside the gene matches: 3. Looked up from germline, CDR1 is SGHNT and CDR2 is YYREEE (reference sequence). The CDR3 runs 15 residues.

V gene TRBV10-3 combines with J gene TRBJ2-3; D perhaps matches TRBD1 (6 bases). Germline CDR1 is ENHRY and CDR2 is SYGVKD. This CDR3 has 14 residues. The V end was cut by 5 bases, the J end by 5 bases, with 14 bases between. In nucleotides, the CDR3 is TGTGCCATCAGTTTCACAGGGCGAGGAGATACGCAGTATTTT. It yields the protein CAISFTGRGDTQYF.

This clone appeared once. The chain recombines TRBV5-4 with TRBJ2-3; possible D gene TRBD1, 6 bases. Germline CDR1 SGHNT, CDR2 YYREEE (reference sequence). There are 14 residues in the CDR3. Trimming shortened V by 4 bases and J by 5 bases, and 14 bases separated the two germline ends. The CDR3 coding sequence is TGTGCCAGCAGCCCAGACTGGGGACAAGATACGCAGTATTTT. Protein product: CASSPDWGQDTQYF. The full variable domain, rest sourced from reference TRBV5-4 and TRBJ2-3, is ETGVTQSPTHLIKTRGQQVTLRCSSQSGHNTVSWYQQALGQGPQFIFQYYREEENGRGNFPPRFSGLQFPNYSSELNVNALELDDSALYLCASSPDWGQDTQYFGPGTRLTVL.

The chain joins TRBV7-9 to TRBJ2-3; TRBD1 agrees at 8 bases. The ends lost 5 bases at V and 2 bases at J; junction bases unmatched: 6. Germline CDR1 SEHNR, CDR2 FQNEAQ (reference sequence). The length of the CDR3 is 15 residues. CDR3 sequence: CASSISGGVTDTQYF. In DNA form, the CDR3 reads TGTGCCAGCAGCATCTCAGGGGGCGTCACAGATACGCAGTATTTT.

The V and J genes are TRBV4-2 and TRBJ1-4, with a weak D call TRBD1 (6 bases). CDR1 is LGHNA, CDR2 YNFKEQ, per germline. The CDR3 totals 14 residues. V was trimmed by 5 bases and J by 7 bases, leaving 14 bases between them. Here the CDR3 DNA reads TGTGCCAGCAGCGCCACAGGGTCAGGTGAAAAACTGTTTTTT. Translating it yields CASSATGSGEKLFF.

The rearrangement links TRBV28 to TRBJ1-2; 7 bases map to TRBD1. The CDR3 consists of 13 residues. With 7 bases clipped from V and 6 bases from J, the junction kept 8 bases outside the gene matches. CDR1 MDHEN and CDR2 SYDVKM come from the germline V gene. CDR3 nucleotide sequence: TGTGCCAGCACCAACCGGGACAGTAATGGCTACACCTTC. This translates into CASTNRDSNGYTF.

The chain couples TRBV28 to TRBJ2-7; D uncertain. The CDR3 has 12 amino acids. The germline gives CDR1 MDHEN, CDR2 SYDVKM. V gave up 2 bases and J gave up 4 bases, with 6 bases separating them. The CDR3 DNA sequence: TGTGCCAGCAGTTTAACTGGGTACGAGCAGTACTTC. This codes for CASSLTGYEQYF.

The chain couples TRBV19 to TRBJ2-3, with 8 positions matching TRBD2. Germline values: CDR1 LNHDA, CDR2 SQIVND (reference sequence). Trimming removed 4 bases from V and 0 bases from J; junction bases left unmatched: 6. There are 16 residues in the CDR3. The chain's CDR3 is CASSTPQRGSTDTQYF. CDR3 nucleotide sequence: TGTGCCAGTAGTACCCCTCAGCGGGGGAGCACAGATACGCAGTATTTT.